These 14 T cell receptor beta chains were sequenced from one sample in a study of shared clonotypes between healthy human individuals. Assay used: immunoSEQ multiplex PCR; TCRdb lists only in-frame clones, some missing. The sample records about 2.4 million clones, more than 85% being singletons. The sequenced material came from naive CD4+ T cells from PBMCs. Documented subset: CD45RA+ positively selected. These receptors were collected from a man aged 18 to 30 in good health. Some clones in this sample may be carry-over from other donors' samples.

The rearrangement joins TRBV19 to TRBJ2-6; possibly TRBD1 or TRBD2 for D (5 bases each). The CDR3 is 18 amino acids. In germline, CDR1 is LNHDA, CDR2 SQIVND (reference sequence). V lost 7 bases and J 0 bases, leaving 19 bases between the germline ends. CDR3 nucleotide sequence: TGTGCCAGTAACACACCGGGACGGCGCCGCTCTGGGGCCAACGTCCTGACTTTC. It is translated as CASNTPGRRRSGANVLTF.

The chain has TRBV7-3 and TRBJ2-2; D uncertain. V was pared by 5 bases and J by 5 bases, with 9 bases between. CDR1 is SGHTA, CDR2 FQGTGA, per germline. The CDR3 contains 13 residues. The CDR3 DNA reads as TGTGCCAGCAGCCCGTACGAAACCGGGGAGCTGTTTTTT. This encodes CASSPYETGELFF.

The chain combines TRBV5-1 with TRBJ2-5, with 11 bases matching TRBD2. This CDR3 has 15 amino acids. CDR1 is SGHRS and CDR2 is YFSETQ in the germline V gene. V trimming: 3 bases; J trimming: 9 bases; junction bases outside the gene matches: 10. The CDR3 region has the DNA TGCGCCAGCAGCTCCCCGACTAGCGGGAATGAGGCCCAGTACTTC. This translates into CASSSPTSGNEAQYF.

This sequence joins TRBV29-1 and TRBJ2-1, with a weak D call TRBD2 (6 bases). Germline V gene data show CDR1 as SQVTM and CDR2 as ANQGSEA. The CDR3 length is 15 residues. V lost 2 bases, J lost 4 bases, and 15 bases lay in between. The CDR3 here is CSVEPGLATYNEQFF. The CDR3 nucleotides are TGCAGCGTTGAACCTGGGCTAGCGACATACAATGAGCAGTTCTTC.

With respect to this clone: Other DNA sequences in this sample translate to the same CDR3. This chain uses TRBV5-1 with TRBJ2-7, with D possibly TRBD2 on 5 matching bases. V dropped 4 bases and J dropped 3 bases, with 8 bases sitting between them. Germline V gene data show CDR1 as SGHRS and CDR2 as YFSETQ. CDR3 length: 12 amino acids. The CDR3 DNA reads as TGCGCCAGCAGCCCAGAGGGCTACGAGCAGTACTTC. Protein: CASSPEGYEQYF.

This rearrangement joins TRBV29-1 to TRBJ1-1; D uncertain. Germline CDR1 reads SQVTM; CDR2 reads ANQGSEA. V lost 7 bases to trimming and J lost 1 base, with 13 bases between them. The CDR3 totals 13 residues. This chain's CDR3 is CSAGIKGNTEAFF. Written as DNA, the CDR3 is TGCAGCGCCGGGATCAAAGGGAACACTGAAGCTTTCTTT.

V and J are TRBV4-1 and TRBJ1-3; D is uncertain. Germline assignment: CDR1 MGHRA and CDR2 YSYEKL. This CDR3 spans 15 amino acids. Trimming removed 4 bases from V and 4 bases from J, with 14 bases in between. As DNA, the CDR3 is TGCGCCAGCAGCCTGCTACCCCTAGGAGGAAACACCATATATTTT. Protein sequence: CASSLLPLGGNTIYF.

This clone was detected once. The CDR3 region is CASSHGTQYNEQFF. The CDR3, as DNA: TGCGCCAGCAGCCACGGGACGCAATACAATGAGCAGTTCTTC. The chain is built from TRBV5-1 and TRBJ2-1; either TRBD1 or TRBD2 may supply D (5 bases each). There are 14 residues in the CDR3. Germline CDR1 and CDR2: SGHRS and YFSETQ. Trimming shortened V by 4 bases and J by 4 bases, and 12 bases separated the two germline ends.

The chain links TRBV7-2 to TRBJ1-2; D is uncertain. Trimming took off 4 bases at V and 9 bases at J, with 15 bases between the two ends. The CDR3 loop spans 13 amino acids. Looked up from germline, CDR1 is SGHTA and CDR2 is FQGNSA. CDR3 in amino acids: CASSSRSGSRYTF. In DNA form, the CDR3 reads TGTGCCAGCAGCTCACGGAGTGGGTCCCGCTACACCTTC.

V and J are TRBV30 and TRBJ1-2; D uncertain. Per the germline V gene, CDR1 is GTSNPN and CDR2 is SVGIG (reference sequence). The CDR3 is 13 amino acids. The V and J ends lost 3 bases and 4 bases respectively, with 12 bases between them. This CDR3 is CAWSQDRLYGYTF. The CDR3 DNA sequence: TGTGCCTGGAGCCAGGACCGACTCTATGGCTACACCTTC.

CDR3 coding DNA: TGTGCCATCAGGGGGGAGGCAAGTCGAGCTTTCTTT. This codes for CAIRGEASRAFF. This chain links TRBV10-3 with TRBJ1-1; tentative D call: TRBD1 (5 bases). V lost 6 bases to trimming and J lost 10 bases, with 15 bases between them. This CDR3 has 12 amino acids. In germline, CDR1 is ENHRY, CDR2 SYGVKD.

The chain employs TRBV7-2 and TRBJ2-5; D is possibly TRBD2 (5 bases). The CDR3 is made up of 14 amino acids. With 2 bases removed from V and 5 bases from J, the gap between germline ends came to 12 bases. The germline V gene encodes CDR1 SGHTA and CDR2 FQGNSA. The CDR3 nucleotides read TGTGCCAGCAGCTTATTGGGCAGGAGGGAGACCCAGTACTTC. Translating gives CASSLLGRRETQYF. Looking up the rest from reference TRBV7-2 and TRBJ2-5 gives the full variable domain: GAGVSQSPSNKVTEKGKDVELRCDPISGHTALYWYRQSLGQGLEFLIYFQGNSAPDKSGLPSDRFSAERTGGSVSTLTIQRTQQEDSAVYLCASSLLGRRETQYFGPGTRLLVL.

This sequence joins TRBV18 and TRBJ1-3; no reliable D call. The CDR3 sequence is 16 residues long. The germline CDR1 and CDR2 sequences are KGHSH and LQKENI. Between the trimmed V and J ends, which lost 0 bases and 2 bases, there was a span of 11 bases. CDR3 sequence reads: CASSPPGSAAGNTIYF. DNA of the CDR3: TGTGCCAGCTCACCACCGGGCTCTGCAGCTGGAAACACCATATATTTT.

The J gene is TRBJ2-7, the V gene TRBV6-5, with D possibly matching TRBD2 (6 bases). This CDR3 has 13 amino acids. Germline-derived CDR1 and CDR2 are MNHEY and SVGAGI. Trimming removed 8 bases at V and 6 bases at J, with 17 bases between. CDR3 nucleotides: TGTGCCAGCCGTGGAGGGGTTTTGTCCGAGCAGTACTTC. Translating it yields CASRGGVLSEQYF.